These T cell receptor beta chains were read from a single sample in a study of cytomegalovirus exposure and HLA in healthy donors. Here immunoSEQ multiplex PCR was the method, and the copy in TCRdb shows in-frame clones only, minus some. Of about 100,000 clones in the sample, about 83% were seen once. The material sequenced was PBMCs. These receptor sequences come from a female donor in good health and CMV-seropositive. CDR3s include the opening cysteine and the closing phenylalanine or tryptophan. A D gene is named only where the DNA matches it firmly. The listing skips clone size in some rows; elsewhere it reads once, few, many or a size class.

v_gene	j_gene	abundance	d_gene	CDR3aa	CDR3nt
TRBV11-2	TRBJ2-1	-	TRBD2	CASSATSGRGEQFF	TGTGCCAGCAGCGCGACTAGCGGGAGGGGTGAGCAGTTCTTC
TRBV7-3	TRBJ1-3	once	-	CASSSTAGNTIYF	TGTGCCAGCAGCTCGACAGCTGGAAACACCATATATTTT
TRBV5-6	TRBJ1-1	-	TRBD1	CASSPKTGGDTEAFF	TGTGCCAGCAGCCCTAAGACAGGGGGGGACACTGAAGCTTTCTTT
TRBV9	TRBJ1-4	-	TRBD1	CASSTSTGAPNEKLFF	TGTGCCAGCAGCACCAGTACAGGGGCCCCGAATGAAAAACTGTTTTTT
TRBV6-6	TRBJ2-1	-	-	CASTSAGPFVRQFF	TGTGCCAGTACGTCTGCGGGACCCTTTGTTAGGCAGTTCTTC
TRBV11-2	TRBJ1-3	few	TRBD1	CASSAVRDRGNTIYF	TGTGCCAGCAGCGCAGTCCGGGACAGAGGAAACACCATATATTTT
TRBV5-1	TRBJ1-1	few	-	CASSLAGGNTEAFF	TGCGCCAGCAGCTTGGCCGGAGGGAACACTGAAGCTTTCTTT
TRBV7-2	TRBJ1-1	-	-	CASSSRTVSNTEAFF	TGTGCCAGCAGCTCGCGGACAGTAAGTAACACTGAAGCTTTCTTT
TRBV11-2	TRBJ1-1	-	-	CASAFQRAEAFF	TGTGCCAGCGCATTTCAGAGGGCCGAAGCTTTCTTT
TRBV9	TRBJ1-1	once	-	CASSPDSLNTEAFF	TGTGCCAGCAGCCCAGACAGCCTGAACACTGAAGCTTTCTTT
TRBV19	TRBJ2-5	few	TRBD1	CASSTDRVGQETQYF	TGTGCCAGTAGTACGGACAGGGTAGGCCAAGAGACCCAGTACTTC
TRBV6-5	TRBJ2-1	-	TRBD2	CASSYEGLAGFREQFF	TGTGCCAGCAGTTACGAGGGTCTAGCGGGCTTCAGGGAGCAGTTCTTC
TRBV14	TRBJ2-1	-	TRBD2	CASSIGGAYNEQFF	TGTGCCAGCAGCATTGGGGGGGCCTACAATGAGCAGTTCTTC
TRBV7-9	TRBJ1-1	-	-	CASSLTGRAEAFF	TGTGCCAGCAGCCTCACGGGGAGGGCTGAAGCTTTCTTT
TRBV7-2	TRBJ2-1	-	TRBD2	CASSLSGGSSYNEQFF	TGTGCCAGCAGCTTAAGCGGGGGTTCCTCCTACAATGAGCAGTTCTTC
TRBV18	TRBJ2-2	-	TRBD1	CASSRGQDPNTGELFF	TGTGCCAGCTCACGGGGACAGGATCCGAACACCGGGGAGCTGTTTTTT
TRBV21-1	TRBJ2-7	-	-	CASSKVQSRRQGVHEQYF	TGTGCCAGCAGCAAAGTCCAATCCCGCCGGCAGGGGGTCCACGAGCAGTACTTC
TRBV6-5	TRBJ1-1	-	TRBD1	CASSTGRGPAFF	TGTGCCAGCAGTACGGGCAGGGGGCCAGCTTTCTTT
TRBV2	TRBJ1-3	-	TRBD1	CASRQGENTIYF	TGTGCCAGCAGACAGGGGGAGAACACCATATATTTT
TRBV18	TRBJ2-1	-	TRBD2	CASSPGLAGGPNEQFF	TGTGCCAGCTCACCGGGACTAGCGGGAGGGCCCAATGAGCAGTTCTTC
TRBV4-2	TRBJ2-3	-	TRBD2	CASSQDSGGPTDTQYF	TGTGCCAGCAGCCAAGATAGCGGGGGGCCCACAGATACGCAGTATTTT
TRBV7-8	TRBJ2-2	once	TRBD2	CASSSSGGGVSNTGELFF	TGTGCCAGCAGCTCTTCGGGCGGGGGGGTTTCGAACACCGGGGAGCTGTTTTTT
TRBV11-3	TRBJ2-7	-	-	CASSLRSSYEQYF	TGTGCCAGCAGCCTGCGGAGCTCCTACGAGCAGTACTTC
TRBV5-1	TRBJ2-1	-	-	CASSLIGHTTEPQFF	TGCGCCAGCAGCTTAATAGGACACACCACCGAACCGCAGTTCTTC
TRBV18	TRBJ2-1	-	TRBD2	CASSPRLPSGWDEQFF	TGTGCCAGCTCACCACGCCTACCTAGCGGTTGGGATGAGCAGTTCTTC
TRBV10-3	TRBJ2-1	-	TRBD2	CAISEGAGGDNEQFF	TGTGCCATCAGTGAAGGAGCGGGGGGCGACAATGAGCAGTTCTTC
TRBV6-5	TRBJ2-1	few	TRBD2	CASSYSTSTFF	TGTGCCAGCAGTTACTCGACTAGCACGTTCTTC
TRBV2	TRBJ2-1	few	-	CASSDPGQSSYNEQFF	TGTGCCAGCAGTGACCCAGGGCAGAGCTCCTACAATGAGCAGTTCTTC
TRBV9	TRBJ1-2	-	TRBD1	CASKPNNDRGPPYTF	TGTGCCAGCAAACCCAATAACGACAGGGGGCCTCCCTACACCTTC
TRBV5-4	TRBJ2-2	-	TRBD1	CASSLGGGQGLITGELFF	TGTGCCAGCAGCCTGGGGGGAGGACAGGGATTAATCACCGGGGAGCTGTTTTTT
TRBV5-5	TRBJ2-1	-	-	CASSSRTDYNEQFF	TGTGCCAGCAGCTCCAGGACAGATTACAATGAGCAGTTCTTC
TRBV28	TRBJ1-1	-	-	CASRDSRNTEAFF	TGTGCCAGCAGGGACAGTAGGAACACTGAAGCTTTCTTT
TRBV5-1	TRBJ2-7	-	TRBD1	CASKLGQASSYEQYF	TGCGCCAGTAAGCTAGGACAGGCCAGCTCCTACGAGCAGTACTTC
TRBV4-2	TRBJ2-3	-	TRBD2	CASSLTPPAGATTDTQYF	TGTGCCAGCAGCCTCACACCCCCGGCGGGAGCTACCACAGATACGCAGTATTTT
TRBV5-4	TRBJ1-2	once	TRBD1	CASNLKGTGDYGYTF	TGTGCCAGCAACCTGAAGGGGACAGGAGATTATGGCTACACCTTC
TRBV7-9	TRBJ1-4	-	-	CASSLLGEKLFF	TGTGCCAGCAGCCTCCTAGGTGAAAAACTGTTTTTT
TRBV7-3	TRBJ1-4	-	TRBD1	CASSLTFQGATAEKLFF	TGTGCCAGCAGCTTAACGTTCCAGGGGGCAACGGCCGAAAAACTGTTTTTT
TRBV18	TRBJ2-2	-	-	CASSPSLAEFSSGGELFF	TGTGCCAGCTCACCGAGTTTGGCAGAGTTTTCATCAGGCGGGGAGCTGTTTTTT
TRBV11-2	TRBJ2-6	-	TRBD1	CASSSRQGLYSGANVLTF	TGTGCCAGCAGCTCGCGACAGGGTCTTTACTCTGGGGCCAACGTCCTGACTTTC
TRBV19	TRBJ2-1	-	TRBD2	CASTRGGTSGRGSYNEQFF	TGTGCCAGTACCAGGGGGGGGACTAGCGGGAGGGGCTCCTACAATGAGCAGTTCTTC
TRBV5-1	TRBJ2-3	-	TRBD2	CASSLVSAGDSDTQYF	TGCGCCAGCAGCTTGGTGTCGGCGGGAGATTCAGATACGCAGTATTTT
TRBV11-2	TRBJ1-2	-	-	CASSLDLDRPRVYTF	TGTGCCAGCAGCTTAGATTTAGACAGGCCCCGCGTTTACACCTTC
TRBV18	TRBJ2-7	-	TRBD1	CASSPDRTYEQYF	TGTGCCAGCTCACCGGACAGGACCTACGAGCAGTACTTC
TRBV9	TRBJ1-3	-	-	CASGGTARNTIYF	TGTGCCAGCGGGGGGACCGCGCGAAACACCATATATTTT
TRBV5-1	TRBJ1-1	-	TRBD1	CASRRRTGRGTEAFF	TGCGCCAGCAGACGAAGGACAGGGCGAGGGACTGAAGCTTTCTTT
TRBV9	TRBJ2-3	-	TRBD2	CASSVLGTSKTDTQYF	TGTGCCAGCAGCGTGCTCGGGACTAGCAAGACAGATACGCAGTATTTT
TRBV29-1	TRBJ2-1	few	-	CSVDPQVFSYNEQFF	TGCAGCGTTGACCCACAGGTTTTCTCCTACAATGAGCAGTTCTTC
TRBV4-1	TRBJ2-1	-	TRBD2	CASSPYVTSGAYNEQFF	TGCGCCAGCAGCCCATATGTGACTAGCGGGGCTTACAATGAGCAGTTCTTC
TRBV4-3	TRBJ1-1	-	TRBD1	CASSQGTGMNTEAFF	TGCGCCAGCAGCCAAGGGACAGGGATGAACACTGAAGCTTTCTTT
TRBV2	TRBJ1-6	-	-	CASRETGLNSPLHF	TGTGCCAGCAGAGAGACAGGACTTAATTCACCCCTCCACTTT
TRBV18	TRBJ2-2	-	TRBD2	CASSSGLAGYTGELFF	TGTGCCAGCTCATCCGGACTAGCGGGGTACACCGGGGAGCTGTTTTTT
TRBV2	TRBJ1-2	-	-	CASSGQYGYTF	TGTGCCAGCAGTGGACAGTATGGCTACACCTTC
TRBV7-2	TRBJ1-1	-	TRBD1	CASSLRPGQGAFF	TGTGCCAGCAGCTTAAGACCGGGACAGGGAGCTTTCTTT
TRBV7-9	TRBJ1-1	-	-	CASSLSGRLNTEAFF	TGTGCCAGCAGCTTAAGCGGCAGGCTGAACACTGAAGCTTTCTTT
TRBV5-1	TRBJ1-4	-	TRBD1	CASSDGTGTGEKLFF	TGCGCCAGCAGCGACGGGACAGGGACGGGGGAAAAACTGTTTTTT
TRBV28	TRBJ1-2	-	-	CASRTGHGRGGYTF	TGTGCCAGCAGAACCGGACACGGGAGAGGTGGCTACACCTTC
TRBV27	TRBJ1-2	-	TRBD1	CASSLSRQGSYGYTF	TGTGCCAGCAGTTTATCGAGACAGGGCAGCTATGGCTACACCTTC